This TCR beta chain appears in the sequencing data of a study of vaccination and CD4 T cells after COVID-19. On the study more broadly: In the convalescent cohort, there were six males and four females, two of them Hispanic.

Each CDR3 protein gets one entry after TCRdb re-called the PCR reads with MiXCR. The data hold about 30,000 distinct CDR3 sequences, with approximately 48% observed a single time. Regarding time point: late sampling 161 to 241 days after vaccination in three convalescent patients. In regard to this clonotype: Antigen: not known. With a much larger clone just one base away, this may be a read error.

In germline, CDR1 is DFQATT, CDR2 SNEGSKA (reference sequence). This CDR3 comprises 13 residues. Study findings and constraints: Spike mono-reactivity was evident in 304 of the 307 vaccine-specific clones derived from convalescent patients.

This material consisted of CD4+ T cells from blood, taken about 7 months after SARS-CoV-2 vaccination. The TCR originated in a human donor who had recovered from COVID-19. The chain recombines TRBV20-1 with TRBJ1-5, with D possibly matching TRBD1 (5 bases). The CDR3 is CSARGRESQPQRF. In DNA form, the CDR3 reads TGCAGTGCTAGGGGCAGGGAAAGCCAGCCCCAGCGTTTT.